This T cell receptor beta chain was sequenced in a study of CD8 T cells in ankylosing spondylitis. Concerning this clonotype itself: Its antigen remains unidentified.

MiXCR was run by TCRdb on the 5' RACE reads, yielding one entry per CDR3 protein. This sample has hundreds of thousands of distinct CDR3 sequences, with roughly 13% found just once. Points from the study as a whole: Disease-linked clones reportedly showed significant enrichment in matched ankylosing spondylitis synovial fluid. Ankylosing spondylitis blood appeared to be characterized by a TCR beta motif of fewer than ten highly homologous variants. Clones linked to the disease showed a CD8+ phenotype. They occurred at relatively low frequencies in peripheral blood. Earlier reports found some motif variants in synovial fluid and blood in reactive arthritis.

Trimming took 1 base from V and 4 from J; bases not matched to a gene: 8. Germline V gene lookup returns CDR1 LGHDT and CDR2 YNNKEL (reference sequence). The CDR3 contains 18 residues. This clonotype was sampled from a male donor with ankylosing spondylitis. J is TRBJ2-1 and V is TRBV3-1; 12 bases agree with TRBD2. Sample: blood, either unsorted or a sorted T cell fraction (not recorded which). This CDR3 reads CASSQVRILAGGYNEQFF. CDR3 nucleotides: TGTGCCAGCAGCCAAGTGAGGATACTAGCGGGAGGATACAATGAGCAGTTCTTC.